Listed below are T cell receptor beta chains from one sample, sequenced in a study of Graves' ophthalmopathy and Graves' hyperthyroidism. From the multiplex PCR reads, TCRdb called clonotypes with MiXCR, one entry per CDR3 protein. The table shows hundreds of thousands of distinct CDR3 sequences, with about 21% occurring only once. The sequencing sample was made of peripheral blood. These receptors were obtained from a woman in her late teens or twenties with stable Graves' hyperthyroidism. The CDR3 runs from the conserved cysteine through the conserved F or W. The D gene is left open where the match is weak. A row's size may be missing; if present it is once, few, many or a size class.

CDR3 DNA	CDR3 protein	V gene	D gene	J gene	clone size
TGTGCCAGCAGAGGACTAGCGGGAGGTCTGGTCTTGCGCGAGCAGTACTTC	CASRGLAGGLVLREQYF	TRBV6-1	TRBD2	TRBJ2-7	few
TGTGCCAGCAGTTACAGGGGGCCTTTCTATGGCTACACCTTC	CASSYRGPFYGYTF	TRBV6-5	TRBD1	TRBJ1-2	many
TGTGCCAGCAGTCACCCGAGGACAGGGTTCTTTCGAGGTTACGAGCAGTACTTC	CASSHPRTGFFRGYEQYF	TRBV6-2/TRBV6-3	TRBD1	TRBJ2-7	-
TGCGCCAGCAGCCAGTCCTGGAGTGGGTACGAGCAGTACTTC	CASSQSWSGYEQYF	TRBV4-1	-	TRBJ2-7	-
TGTGCCAGCAAGGCAGGGGCCATGAACACTGAAGCTTTCTTT	CASKAGAMNTEAFF	TRBV12-3/TRBV12-4	-	TRBJ1-1	many
TGTGCCAGCAGCGGGACAGGACGGAGCTCCTACGAGCAGTACTTC	CASSGTGRSSYEQYF	TRBV7-9	TRBD1	TRBJ2-7	-
TGTGCCAGCAGTTTGAGGGACAGCCCGGGGCACTTC	CASSLRDSPGHF	TRBV28	TRBD1	TRBJ2-7	many
TGTGCCAGCAGTCCGCTTCATGATAATTCACCCCTCCACTTT	CASSPLHDNSPLHF	TRBV12-3/TRBV12-4	-	TRBJ1-6	many
TGTGCCAGCAGTCGCGGACAGGGGGCTTCAGAGACCCAGTACTTC	CASSRGQGASETQYF	TRBV12-3/TRBV12-4	TRBD1	TRBJ2-5	many
TGTGCCAGCAGCGGAGGGACAGGGGCAGGTGGCTACACCTTC	CASSGGTGAGGYTF	TRBV7-3	TRBD1	TRBJ1-2	-
TGTGCCAGCAGTTTGGGACAGGGAGTGCGGCAAGAGACCCAGTACTTC	CASSLGQGVRQETQYF	TRBV28	TRBD1	TRBJ2-5	-
TGCAGTGCTGATTCAGGCCGTCTGTACCAAGAGACCCAGTACTTC	CSADSGRLYQETQYF	TRBV20-1	-	TRBJ2-5	many
TGTGCCAGCAGCTCACAGGGAACGGGCACCGGGGAGCTGTTTTTT	CASSSQGTGTGELFF	TRBV11-1	-	TRBJ2-2	many
TGCGTCAGCAGTGATCAGGGGACCGGGGAGCTGTTTTTT	CVSSDQGTGELFF	TRBV10-1	-	TRBJ2-2	-
TGTGCCAGCAGTCCCTGGACAGGGCCGACCGGGACCGGGGAGCTGTTTTTT	CASSPWTGPTGTGELFF	TRBV6-2/TRBV6-3	TRBD1	TRBJ2-2	many
TGTGCCAGCAGTTTATTGTACAGGGGGGGGGAGCAGTACTTC	CASSLLYRGGEQYF	TRBV12-3/TRBV12-4	-	TRBJ2-7	many
TGTGCCAACCCCGGCCGGATCCCCTACGAGCAGTACTTC	CANPGRIPYEQYF	TRBV11-2	-	TRBJ2-7	many
TGCGCCAGCAGCCAAGTCAGTGCCTATAGCAATCAGCCCCAGCATTTT	CASSQVSAYSNQPQHF	TRBV4-1	-	TRBJ1-5	many
TGTGCCAGCAGTGAAAAAGTGGCAGGGAGCGTGGAGACCCAGTACTTC	CASSEKVAGSVETQYF	TRBV25-1	-	TRBJ2-5	many
TGTGCCAGCAGCTTAGACAGGGTGGAAGAGACCCAGTACTTC	CASSLDRVEETQYF	TRBV7-2	-	TRBJ2-5	-
TGTGCCAGCAGCTTTCGGACAGGCTTTGGAAACACCATATATTTT	CASSFRTGFGNTIYF	TRBV11-2	TRBD1	TRBJ1-3	many
TGTGCCAGCAGTGAATCAGGGTTCTATGGCTACACCTTC	CASSESGFYGYTF	TRBV6-1	-	TRBJ1-2	many
TGTGCCAGCAGTTACATAGGACCCCGGGGCCCTGAAGCTTTCTTT	CASSYIGPRGPEAFF	TRBV6-5	-	TRBJ1-1	many
TGTGCCAGCAGTTTAGTTACGGGCAGCAATCAGCCCCAGCATTTT	CASSLVTGSNQPQHF	TRBV28	-	TRBJ1-5	-
TGCAGTGCTAGAGATCGTGCGGGAACAAGGTACGAGCAGTACTTC	CSARDRAGTRYEQYF	TRBV20-1	-	TRBJ2-7	many
TGTGCCAGCTCCCTCCGCGGGGGTGTCGACGAGCAGTACTTC	CASSLRGGVDEQYF	TRBV13	TRBD2	TRBJ2-7	few
TGTGCCAGCAGTTTTGATGGTCCGACGGGCTACACCTTC	CASSFDGPTGYTF	TRBV12-3/TRBV12-4	-	TRBJ1-2	many
TGTGCCACCGTAGGACGGATTTATGGCTACACCTTC	CATVGRIYGYTF	TRBV6-2/TRBV6-3	-	TRBJ1-2	once
TGTGCCAGCAGTCCGACAATGGTAAACCCATCGCAGCCCCAGCATTTT	CASSPTMVNPSQPQHF	TRBV6-8	-	TRBJ1-5	many
TGTGCCAGCAGCTTAGCGGGGTCACGCTACTACGAGCAGTACTTC	CASSLAGSRYYEQYF	TRBV7-8	-	TRBJ2-7	-
TGTGCCAGCAGTTCCCTCGGACAACAAGAGACCCAGTACTTC	CASSSLGQQETQYF	TRBV6-5	-	TRBJ2-5	-
TGCAGCGTGGGACCGCACAGCGGCTACGGGCAGTACTTC	CSVGPHSGYGQYF	TRBV29-1	-	TRBJ2-7	many
TGTGCGACCAGCGGGATCAAGTCCGGGGATCTGTTTTTT	CATSGIKSGDLFF	TRBV7-2	TRBD2	TRBJ2-2	-
TGTGCCAGCAGTTGGGGACTAGCGGGAAGCGAGCAGTACTTC	CASSWGLAGSEQYF	TRBV27	TRBD2	TRBJ2-7	many
TGTGCCAGCAGCTCGACAGGGGAGGTCTACGAGCAGTACTTC	CASSSTGEVYEQYF	TRBV13	TRBD1	TRBJ2-7	-
TGTGCCAGCAGTCCTCAGCGGAAGCAAGAGACCCAGTACTTC	CASSPQRKQETQYF	TRBV6-2/TRBV6-3	-	TRBJ2-5	many
TGTGCCAGCAGAGCCGACAGGTATAGCAATCAGCCCCAGCATTTT	CASRADRYSNQPQHF	TRBV6-5	-	TRBJ1-5	many
TGTGCCAGCAGCACGACGGGACTAGCTAGCGGAACTGGGGCCAACGTCCTGACTTTC	CASSTTGLASGTGANVLTF	TRBV11-3	TRBD2	TRBJ2-6	many
TGTGCCAGCAGCTTAGCCCAGGGGAGGGCCTTTGAGACCCAGTACTTC	CASSLAQGRAFETQYF	TRBV11-2	-	TRBJ2-5	few
TGTGCCAGCAGCACATACAGGGGGCAGAACACTGAAGCTTTCTTT	CASSTYRGQNTEAFF	TRBV11-2	TRBD1	TRBJ1-1	-
TGCAGCGTTGAGACCGGGGTGGGAGAGACCCAGTACTTC	CSVETGVGETQYF	TRBV29-1	-	TRBJ2-5	many
TGTGCCAGTAGTATCGGGGAGTCTGAAGCTTTCTTT	CASSIGESEAFF	TRBV19	-	TRBJ1-1	once
TGCAGTGCTAGGGTCCTTGGTCGGCGGGTCCCAACAGATACGCAGTATTTT	CSARVLGRRVPTDTQYF	TRBV20-1	-	TRBJ2-3	-
TGCAGTGCTCTACTAGCGGGAGCGAGCGAGCAGTACTTC	CSALLAGASEQYF	TRBV20-1	TRBD2	TRBJ2-7	many
TGCAGCGGGGTGAAGACAGGGGGCAAGGAGACCCAGTACTTC	CSGVKTGGKETQYF	TRBV29-1	TRBD1	TRBJ2-5	many
TGTGCCAGTAGCGAGGGCGAATGGAGCAATCAGCCCCAGCATTTT	CASSEGEWSNQPQHF	TRBV19	-	TRBJ1-5	many
TGTGCCAGCAGGTTCCCCGGGGTATCGAACTATGGCTACACCTTC	CASRFPGVSNYGYTF	TRBV12-3/TRBV12-4	-	TRBJ1-2	-
TGTGCCATCAGTGAGGAATACCAATACGAGCAGTACTTC	CAISEEYQYEQYF	TRBV10-3	-	TRBJ2-7	-
TGTGCCAGCAGTTACACCTCCGGGGGAGGCCGGGGCACCTTC	CASSYTSGGGRGTF	TRBV6-5	-	TRBJ1-2	-
TGCAGTGCTCTGGGGCAGGCAAACTATGGCTACACCTTC	CSALGQANYGYTF	TRBV20-1	-	TRBJ1-2	once
TGTGCCAGCACCATAGCCACCTCCTCTGGAAACACCATATATTTT	CASTIATSSGNTIYF	TRBV12-3/TRBV12-4	-	TRBJ1-3	few
TGTGCCAGCAGCTTGAGACTCACTGAGGCCAAAAACATTCAGTACTTC	CASSLRLTEAKNIQYF	TRBV7-2	-	TRBJ2-4	many
TGTGCCAGCAGTTTATCGGGGCAGGGAGTCACTGAAGCTTTCTTT	CASSLSGQGVTEAFF	TRBV27	-	TRBJ1-1	many
TGTGCCAGCGCGATCGCTAACACTGAAGCTTTCTTT	CASAIANTEAFF	TRBV6-2/TRBV6-3	-	TRBJ1-1	-
TGTGCCTGGTCCAGGGGGCCGAACACTGAAGCTTTCTTT	CAWSRGPNTEAFF	TRBV30	TRBD1	TRBJ1-1	many
TGCGCCAGCAGCATACAGGGCGATAACACTGAAGCCTTCTTT	CASSIQGDNTEAFF	TRBV5-1	-	TRBJ1-1	many
TGTGCCAGCAGTGAAGCGGGGACATCCTATGGCTACACCTTC	CASSEAGTSYGYTF	TRBV7-2	-	TRBJ1-2	-
TGTGCCAGCAGTTCAGGGTCCTATAATTCACCCCTCCACTTT	CASSSGSYNSPLHF	TRBV12-3/TRBV12-4	-	TRBJ1-6	many